The present TCR beta chain was sequenced within a study of shared clonotypes between healthy human individuals. Sequencing used immunoSEQ multiplex PCR; TCRdb keeps in-frame clones, though not all of them. Here the sample spans hundreds of thousands of clones, roughly 79% being singletons. The V and J ends lost 1 base and 6 bases respectively, with 12 bases between them. The CDR3 is 14 residues long. From germline, CDR1 is SQVTM and CDR2 ANQGSEA. Sequencing was carried out using PBMCs. V gene TRBV29-1 combines with J gene TRBJ2-2; D could derive from TRBD1 or TRBD2 (5 bases each). This TCR was recovered from a woman aged 40 to 50 in good health. Some clones in this sample may be carry-over from other donors' samples. The CDR3 DNA is TGCAGCGTTGAAGCGGTTGGGGGTTCCGGGGAGCTGTTTTTT. Its translation: CSVEAVGGSGELFF.